Presented here are 21 T cell receptor beta chains from one specimen sequenced in a study of shared clonotypes between healthy human individuals. Clones were sequenced by immunoSEQ multiplex PCR, and TCRdb holds only the in-frame ones, with some missing. The data hold some 500,000 clones, with less than 80% observed a single time. The specimen was PBMCs. The receptors here all came from a woman aged 40 to 50 in good health. Some clones in this sample may be carry-over from other donors' samples.

The chain couples TRBV16 to TRBJ2-7; tentatively, D is TRBD2 (6 bases). Per germline, CDR1 KGHSY and CDR2 FQNENV. Trimming removed 0 bases at V and 4 bases at J, with 13 bases between. This CDR3 region has 15 residues. The CDR3: CASSQSASAGYEQYF. DNA for the CDR3: TGTGCCAGCAGCCAATCGGCCTCTGCGGGGTACGAGCAGTACTTC.

CDR3 protein: CATSRDRGSTGELFF. CDR3 nucleotide sequence: TGTGCCACCAGCAGAGATCGGGGGAGCACCGGGGAGCTGTTTTTT. The chain is built from TRBV15 and TRBJ2-2; the D gene is possibly TRBD2 (6 bases). The CDR3 has 15 amino acids. Trimming stripped 0 bases from V and 4 bases from J, with 9 bases between. Per the germline V gene, CDR1 is LNHNV and CDR2 is YYDKDF (reference sequence).

V and J are TRBV28 and TRBJ2-1; maybe TRBD2 (6 bases). V shed 2 bases and J shed 3 bases, with 11 bases lying between them. CDR1 and CDR2 from the germline V gene are MDHEN and SYDVKM. The CDR3 loop spans 15 amino acids. The CDR3 reads CASSLKGRNYNEQFF. The CDR3, as DNA: TGTGCCAGCAGTTTAAAGGGGAGGAACTACAATGAGCAGTTCTTC.

The V gene is TRBV27, the J gene TRBJ2-7; tentatively, D is TRBD1 (7 bases). The V end lost 7 bases, the J end lost 3 bases, and 19 bases lay between the germline ends. The CDR3 runs to 15 residues. Germline V gene sequence: CDR1 MNHEY, CDR2 SMNVEV (reference sequence). Written as DNA, the CDR3 is TGTGCCAGCACGCCCAGGGGGACTCTAGGCTACGAGCAGTACTTC. Protein: CASTPRGTLGYEQYF.

This clone was detected a few times. The chain has TRBV29-1 and TRBJ1-1, with 7 bases lining up with TRBD1. Trimming took 0 bases from V and 0 from J; bases not matched to a gene: 7. Germline V lookup: CDR1 SQVTM, CDR2 ANQGSEA. The CDR3 extends over 16 amino acids. For the CDR3, the DNA is TGCAGCGTTGAAGAAGTAGGGACAGTGATGAACACTGAAGCTTTCTTT. Its translation is CSVEEVGTVMNTEAFF.

The chain has TRBV10-1 and TRBJ1-1, with no clear D. Germline loops: CDR1 WNHNN, CDR2 SYGVQD (reference sequence). V lost 3 bases and J lost 1, with 6 bases in between. The CDR3 is made up of 13 amino acids. Here the CDR3 DNA reads TGCGCCAGCAGTGAAACAGCGAACACTGAAGCTTTCTTT. Translated, it gives CASSETANTEAFF.

This clone was found once. The chain combines TRBV7-2 with TRBJ2-5; 11 bases are shared with TRBD2. V was pared by 5 bases and J by 0 bases, with 8 bases of the junction left unmatched. Germline values: CDR1 SGHTA, CDR2 FQGNSA. The CDR3 contains 17 residues. The CDR3 nucleotides read TGTGCCAGCAGCCACGGGACTAGCGGAATGTACCAAGAGACCCAGTACTTC. Its protein product is CASSHGTSGMYQETQYF. The full variable domain, completed using reference TRBV7-2 and TRBJ2-5, is GAGVSQSPSNKVTEKGKDVELRCDPISGHTALYWYRQSLGQGLEFLIYFQGNSAPDKSGLPSDRFSAERTGGSVSTLTIQRTQQEDSAVYLCASSHGTSGMYQETQYFGPGTRLLVL.

This clone was seen only a few times. The V call is TRBV28, the J call TRBJ1-1; TRBD1 matches at 7 bases. CDR1 and CDR2 (germline): MDHEN, SYDVKM. The CDR3 has 14 residues. Trimming at V came to 7 bases and at J to 3 bases, leaving 8 bases not matched to a gene. CDR3 sequence (DNA): TGTGCCAGCACCCCTAGGACAGGCCACACTGAAGCTTTCTTT. Amino acids: CASTPRTGHTEAFF.

The chain is built from TRBV11-2 and TRBJ2-2; no clear D gene. The CDR3 contains 14 residues. Trimming stripped 8 bases from V and 0 bases from J, with 10 bases between. Germline CDR1 and CDR2: SGHAT and FQNNGV. CDR3 in amino acids: CASLEDPNTGELFF. The DNA of the CDR3 is TGTGCCAGCTTGGAAGACCCGAACACCGGGGAGCTGTTTTTT.

This rearrangement joins TRBV28 to TRBJ2-7; D gene uncertain. The CDR3 is made up of 15 amino acids. Trimming removed 2 bases at V and 2 bases at J, with 13 bases between. CDR1 and CDR2 (germline): MDHEN, SYDVKM. The DNA of the CDR3 is TGTGCCAGCAGTTTAAGCAGTTCCTTAACCTACGAGCAGTACTTC. As protein: CASSLSSSLTYEQYF.

The gene calls are TRBV5-4 and TRBJ2-1, with D possibly being TRBD1 or TRBD2 (7 bases each). Germline CDR1 is SGHNT and CDR2 is YYREEE (reference sequence). Trimming cost V 0 bases and J 9 bases, with 16 bases left between them. CDR3 size: 15 residues. The CDR3 reads CASSLVQGGGGEQFF. The CDR3 nucleotides are TGTGCCAGCAGCTTGGTACAGGGAGGGGGCGGTGAGCAGTTCTTC. Filled out from reference TRBV5-4 and TRBJ2-1, the complete variable domain reads ETGVTQSPTHLIKTRGQQVTLRCSSQSGHNTVSWYQQALGQGPQFIFQYYREEENGRGNFPPRFSGLQFPNYSSELNVNALELDDSALYLCASSLVQGGGGEQFFGPGTRLTVL.

This sequence joins TRBV7-9 and TRBJ2-5, with D unclear. CDR3 length equals 15 residues. CDR1 and CDR2 from the germline V gene are SEHNR and FQNEAQ (reference sequence). V lost 1 base and J 1 base, leaving 10 bases between the germline ends. The CDR3 region has the DNA TGTGCCAGCAGCTTAGGCGGTGGCTTCCAAGAGACCCAGTACTTC. Translating gives CASSLGGGFQETQYF.

J is TRBJ2-5 and V is TRBV19; 11 nucleotides agree with TRBD2. Per germline, CDR1 LNHDA and CDR2 SQIVND (reference sequence). The CDR3 runs to 13 residues. V lost 7 bases to trimming and J lost 3 bases; unmatched junction nucleotides: 1. CDR3 sequence (DNA): TGTGCCAGTACGGGACTAGCGGAAGAGACCCAGTACTTC. Translation gives CASTGLAEETQYF.

This clone occurred a few times. The chain combines TRBV28 with TRBJ2-7, with D possibly TRBD2 on 5 matching bases. Trimming cost V 4 bases and J 0 bases, with 16 bases left between them. The CDR3 spans 16 residues. CDR1 is MDHEN, CDR2 SYDVKM, per germline. Written as DNA, the CDR3 is TGTGCCAGCAGTTATGGGGTGGGAGTTAGCTCCTACGAGCAGTACTTC. This translates into CASSYGVGVSSYEQYF.

The chain links TRBV4-1 to TRBJ1-4, with D unresolved. Germline V lookup: CDR1 MGHRA, CDR2 YSYEKL. The CDR3 runs 15 residues. The germline V and J ends were trimmed by 4 bases and 0 bases, with 9 bases remaining between them. The CDR3, as DNA: TGCGCCAGCAGCCGCAGGATTGCAACTAATGAAAAACTGTTTTTT. Amino acid sequence: CASSRRIATNEKLFF.

The gene calls are TRBV18 and TRBJ2-2; tentative D call: TRBD1 (5 bases). The germline V and J ends were trimmed by 3 bases and 6 bases, with 23 bases remaining between them. The V gene's germline CDR1 is KGHSH and CDR2 LQKENI. There are 18 residues in the CDR3. The CDR3 here is CASSPPALQARGSGELFF. For the CDR3, the DNA is TGTGCCAGCTCACCCCCGGCCCTACAGGCCCGAGGCTCCGGGGAGCTGTTTTTT.

At least ten counts were recorded for this clone. The rearrangement joins TRBV6-1 to TRBJ2-7; 7 bases agree with TRBD2. CDR1 MNHNS and CDR2 SASEGT come from the germline V gene. The CDR3 totals 13 residues. The V gene end was trimmed by 1 base and the J gene end by 3 bases; junction bases not matched to a gene: 0. The CDR3 DNA reads as TGTGCCAGCAGTGAAGGGGACTACTACGAGCAGTACTTC. Its protein product is CASSEGDYYEQYF.

The V call is TRBV7-2, the J call TRBJ1-5; D uncertain. CDR3 length equals 15 residues. V dropped 1 base and J dropped 3 bases, with 10 bases sitting between them. CDR1 and CDR2 from the germline V gene are SGHTA and FQGNSA. The CDR3 DNA follows: TGTGCCAGCAGCTTAGACGGCCTAAACAATCAGCCCCAGCATTTT. Translating gives CASSLDGLNNQPQHF.

This chain links TRBV5-1 with TRBJ1-2; 10 nucleotides match TRBD1. V was pared by 4 bases and J by 4 bases, with 7 bases of the junction left unmatched. CDR3 length equals 15 residues. Germline assignment: CDR1 SGHRS and CDR2 YFSETQ. CDR3 residues: CASSDGTGAAYGYTF. CDR3 DNA: TGCGCCAGCAGCGATGGGACAGGGGCCGCCTATGGCTACACCTTC. The whole variable domain, filled in from reference TRBV5-1 and TRBJ1-2, reads KAGVTQTPRYLIKTRGQQVTLSCSPISGHRSVSWYQQTPGQGLQFLFEYFSETQRNKGNFPGRFSGRQFSNSRSEMNVSTLELGDSALYLCASSDGTGAAYGYTFGSGTRLTVV.

This clone was seen just once. The J gene is TRBJ1-5, the V gene TRBV28; TRBD1 matches 7 bases. CDR3 length equals 16 residues. CDR1 is MDHEN and CDR2 is SYDVKM in the germline V gene. V lost 5 bases to trimming and J lost 6 bases; unmatched junction nucleotides: 13. The CDR3 DNA is TGTGCCAGCAGTCCCCCGATAGTGAGGGGGCGTCAGCCCCAGCATTTT. This translates into CASSPPIVRGRQPQHF.

This chain joins TRBV19 and TRBJ2-2, with D possibly TRBD1 on 6 matching bases. The germline V gene encodes CDR1 LNHDA and CDR2 SQIVND (reference sequence). V was cut by 2 bases and J by 1 base, with 14 bases left in between. The CDR3 is made up of 17 amino acids. The CDR3 is CASSIIIMTGNTGELFF. For the CDR3, the DNA is TGTGCCAGTAGTATAATCATCATGACAGGGAACACCGGGGAGCTGTTTTTT.